Shown below are 26 T cell receptor beta chains from a single sample sequenced in a study of blood T cells in healthy people across ages. Primers used in a second PCR of roughly 7 to 12 cycles were a sample-barcoded 5' primer and a J-beta primer mix. TCRdb passed the 5' RACE reads through MiXCR, listing each CDR3 protein once. The sample holds around 710,000 distinct CDR3 sequences, about 40% seen once. The sequenced sample consisted of blood. The receptors were gathered from a woman aged 55-70 years in good health.

This clonotype was seen a handful of times. J is TRBJ2-1 and V is TRBV20-1; TRBD2 might be the D (6 bases). The CDR3 runs to 15 residues. V was cut by 0 bases and J by 7 bases, with 16 bases left in between. From germline, CDR1 is DFQATT and CDR2 SNEGSKA (reference sequence). CDR3: CSARDRRGMVNEQFF. The CDR3, as DNA: TGCAGTGCTAGAGATCGGAGGGGCATGGTTAATGAGCAGTTCTTC.

The genes are TRBV29-1 and TRBJ2-7; 8 bases are a match to TRBD1. CDR3 length: 14 residues. V lost 7 bases to trimming and J lost 5 bases; unmatched junction nucleotides: 13. The germline gives CDR1 SQVTM, CDR2 ANQGSEA. CDR3 amino acids: CSAAGQGLINEQYF. The CDR3 DNA reads as TGCAGCGCCGCAGGACAGGGTTTAATAAACGAGCAGTACTTC.

The gene calls are TRBV25-1 and TRBJ2-1; 9 bases are shared with TRBD2. The CDR3 spans 16 residues. The germline gives CDR1 MGHDK, CDR2 SYGVNS. V lost 1 base to trimming and J lost 2 bases; unmatched junction nucleotides: 3. CDR3 region: CASSELAGVAYNEQFF. The CDR3 nucleotides read TGTGCCAGCAGTGAATTAGCGGGAGTAGCCTACAATGAGCAGTTCTTC.

This clonotype has ten or more counts. The V and J genes are TRBV11-2 and TRBJ2-1; D unclear. The V end lost 0 bases, the J end lost 12 bases, and 12 bases lay between the germline ends. CDR1 SGHAT and CDR2 FQNNGV come from the germline V gene. The CDR3 spans 13 residues. The CDR3 region has the DNA TGTGCCAGCAGCTTAGATTTGAGCGTTGTGCAGTTCTTC. It translates to CASSLDLSVVQFF.

The CDR3 spells CASSEDPQTQYF. CDR3 nucleotides: TGTGCCAGCAGCGAGGACCCCCAGACGCAGTATTTT. This chain connects TRBV5-6 to TRBJ2-3; D not resolved. Germline CDR1 is SGHDT and CDR2 is YYEEEE. Trimming left V 4 bases short and J 9 bases short, with 12 bases between. The CDR3 runs 12 residues.

This clonotype was seen a few times. The chain couples TRBV29-1 to TRBJ1-1; maybe TRBD1 (5 bases). This CDR3 contains 13 residues. From germline, CDR1 is SQVTM and CDR2 ANQGSEA. Trimming left V 6 bases short and J 0 bases short, with 11 bases between. CDR3 nucleotide sequence: TGCAGCGTCAGGGACCTGATGAACACTGAAGCTTTCTTT. The encoded protein is CSVRDLMNTEAFF.

The chain couples TRBV24-1 to TRBJ2-3; D may be TRBD1 or TRBD2 (5 bases each). This CDR3 contains 17 residues. Trimming removed 2 bases from V and 7 bases from J, with 21 bases in between. Per the germline V gene, CDR1 is KGHDR and CDR2 is SFDVKD. The CDR3 nucleotides are TGTGCCACCAGTGATTCCACCCGGGACCGGGTCTCACATACGCAGTATTTT. It translates to CATSDSTRDRVSHTQYF.

In the case of this clonotype: This could be a read error, since a much larger clone is one nucleotide away. The CDR3 does not close with the conserved phenylalanine or tryptophan, likely indicating a read error. The chain employs TRBV20-1 and TRBJ2-1; D call uncertain. Germline CDR1 is DFQATT and CDR2 is SNEGSKA (reference sequence). The CDR3 spans 14 residues. Trimming removed 0 bases from V and 3 bases from J, with 9 bases in between. CDR3 bases: TGCAGTGCTAGAGATGAAAGCGACTACAATGAGCAGTTCTTA. It translates to CSARDESDYNEQFL.

This sequence joins TRBV7-9 and TRBJ2-5; 7 nucleotides line up with TRBD1. The CDR3 consists of 15 residues. J gave up 2 bases and V 0 bases, and 3 bases lay outside the gene matches. Per germline, CDR1 SEHNR and CDR2 FQNEAQ (reference sequence). The DNA for the CDR3 is TGTGCCAGCAGCTTAGCGAGGACAGGTCAAGAGACCCAGTACTTC. Encoded protein: CASSLARTGQETQYF.

Details on this clonotype: One end of the junction fails to match germline, which may point to a read error. This chain uses TRBV4-2 with TRBJ2-1; no clear D. The CDR3 length is 15 residues. Germline loops: CDR1 LGHNA, CDR2 YNFKEQ. CDR3 sequence: CARSQDDNDYNEQFF. In DNA, the CDR3 is TGTGCCCGCAGCCAAGACGATAACGATTACAATGAGCAGTTCTTC.

As for this clonotype: The germline gene is not matched at one end of the junction; a read error may be the cause. V usage is TRBV5-6 and J usage is TRBJ2-1; 9 nucleotides agree with TRBD1. Germline V CDR1 and CDR2: SGHDT, YYEEEE. CDR3 length: 13 residues. The CDR3 is CANSWDRVDEQFF. The CDR3 region has the DNA TGTGCCAACAGCTGGGACAGGGTAGATGAGCAGTTCTTC.

The chain joins TRBV9 to TRBJ2-1; D uncertain. Germline CDR1 and CDR2: SGDLS and YYNGEE. The ends were cut back, 2 bases at V and 8 bases at J, with 8 bases in the middle. This CDR3 region has 12 residues. The CDR3 sequence: CASSVGWDEQFF. The CDR3 DNA sequence: TGTGCCAGCAGCGTGGGGTGGGATGAGCAGTTCTTC. The variable domain in full, completed from reference TRBV9 and TRBJ2-1, reads DSGVTQTPKHLITATGQRVTLRCSPRSGDLSVYWYQQSLDQGLQFLIQYYNGEERAKGNILERFSAQQFPDLHSELNLSSLELGDSALYFCASSVGWDEQFFGPGTRLTVL.

This clonotype appeared a few times. The gene calls are TRBV7-9 and TRBJ2-3, with D maybe TRBD2 (6 bases). V was cut by 0 bases and J by 3 bases, with 13 bases left in between. Germline CDR1 SEHNR, CDR2 FQNEAQ (reference sequence). There are 16 residues in the CDR3. Written as DNA, the CDR3 is TGTGCCAGCAGCTTAGCAAAGGAGGGAAGGACAGATACGCAGTATTTT. It translates to CASSLAKEGRTDTQYF.

Concerning this clonotype itself: An end of the junction differs from the germline gene, which may be a read error. CDR3 region: CASSDDSYNEQFF. In DNA form, the CDR3 reads TGCGCCAGCAGTGATGACAGCTACAATGAGCAGTTCTTC. This rearrangement joins TRBV6-4 to TRBJ2-1, with D perhaps TRBD1 (5 bases). Looked up from germline, CDR1 is MRHNA and CDR2 is SNTAGT. The CDR3 spans 13 residues.

This clonotype has a handful of counts. V gene TRBV20-1 combines with J gene TRBJ2-7; maybe TRBD2 (5 bases). From germline, CDR1 is DFQATT and CDR2 SNEGSKA (reference sequence). V was pared by 0 bases and J by 0 bases, with 18 bases between. The CDR3 contains 17 residues. Here the CDR3 DNA reads TGCAGTGCTAGAGACCCTTTTGGCGGGTCCAGCTCCTACGAGCAGTACTTC. Protein: CSARDPFGGSSSYEQYF.

This clonotype was observed a handful of times. J is TRBJ2-6 and V is TRBV29-1; D uncertain. In germline, CDR1 is SQVTM, CDR2 ANQGSEA. Trimming removed 5 bases from V and 4 bases from J, with 6 bases in between. The CDR3 runs to 12 residues. In DNA form, the CDR3 reads TGCAGCGTTATTGTAGGGGCCAACGTCCTGACTTTC. Encoded protein: CSVIVGANVLTF.

This clonotype is a singleton in its sample. A much more abundant neighbour one base away suggests this may be a read error. The chain couples TRBV5-1 to TRBJ2-7; D is perhaps TRBD2 (6 bases). The ends were cut back, 2 bases at V and 7 bases at J, with 25 bases in the middle. Per the germline V gene, CDR1 is SGHRS and CDR2 is YFSETQ. The CDR3 runs to 17 residues. The CDR3 protein is CASSFGVGGVVYNEQYF. The DNA of the CDR3 is TGCGCCAGCAGCTTTGGGGTAGGAGGGGTCGTCTACAATGAGCAGTACTTC.

This clonotype was counted many times. V gene TRBV3-1 combines with J gene TRBJ1-4; D not resolved. The CDR3 has 14 amino acids. The V gene lost 4 bases and the J gene lost 4 bases, with 10 bases spanning the gap. CDR1 is LGHDT, CDR2 YNNKEL, per germline (reference sequence). CDR3 bases: TGTGCCAGCAGCCGGAACAGATTTAATGAAAAACTGTTTTTT. It specifies CASSRNRFNEKLFF.

Remarks on this clonotype: The germline gene is not matched at one end of the junction; a read error may be the cause. The chain recombines TRBV10-3 with TRBJ2-1; 8 nucleotides agree with TRBD1. CDR1 and CDR2 from the germline V gene are ENHRY and SYGVKD. The CDR3 runs 17 residues. The CDR3 sequence: CATSDSRKQGVYNEQFF. The CDR3 DNA reads TGTGCCACCAGTGATTCGCGGAAACAGGGGGTTTACAATGAGCAGTTCTTC.

The chain uses TRBV29-1 and TRBJ2-1, with D unclear. The CDR3 extends over 12 amino acids. With 5 bases removed from V and 7 bases from J, the gap between germline ends came to 12 bases. Germline CDR1 and CDR2: SQVTM and ANQGSEA. This CDR3 is CSVIQPRNEQFF. CDR3 DNA sequence: TGCAGCGTTATCCAACCAAGAAATGAGCAGTTCTTC.

J is TRBJ2-5 and V is TRBV20-1; D uncertain. The CDR3 extends over 11 amino acids. Trimming cost V 6 bases and J 5 bases, with 10 bases left between them. Germline CDR1 and CDR2: DFQATT and SNEGSKA (reference sequence). The CDR3 loop is CSAQAGETQYF. The CDR3 coding sequence is TGCAGTGCCCAGGCCGGTGAGACCCAGTACTTC.

This sequence joins TRBV2 and TRBJ1-1, with D unresolved. V was shortened by 8 bases and J by 5 bases, with 12 bases between the two germline ends. This CDR3 comprises 12 residues. Germline V gene lookup returns CDR1 SNHLY and CDR2 FYNNEI. The CDR3 loop is CASGVWSTEAFF. CDR3 bases: TGTGCCAGCGGGGTTTGGTCTACTGAAGCTTTCTTT. Combining the CDR3 with reference TRBV2 and TRBJ1-1 gives the whole variable domain EPEVTQTPSHQVTQMGQEVILRCVPISNHLYFYWYRQILGQKVEFLVSFYNNEISEKSEIFDDQFSVERPDGSNFTLKIRSTKLEDSAMYFCASGVWSTEAFFGQGTRLTVV.

V gene TRBV7-8 combines with J gene TRBJ2-6, with 8 bases identical to TRBD1. The length of the CDR3 is 18 residues. The V gene's germline CDR1 is SGHVS and CDR2 FQNEAQ. V gave up 1 base and J gave up 3 bases; unmatched junction bases: 8. The CDR3 loop is CASSLELQGAGGANVLTF. The CDR3 bases are TGTGCCAGCAGCTTAGAATTGCAGGGGGCCGGTGGGGCCAACGTCCTGACTTTC.

The genes are TRBV5-5 and TRBJ1-5; unclear D gene. Germline assignment: CDR1 SGHKS and CDR2 YYEKEE (reference sequence). Trimming took 2 bases from V and 2 from J, leaving 11 bases between them. CDR3 length equals 15 residues. This chain's CDR3 is CASSFVYKGNQPQHF. The CDR3 DNA follows: TGTGCCAGCAGCTTTGTGTACAAAGGCAATCAGCCCCAGCATTTT.

V gene TRBV10-3 combines with J gene TRBJ2-5, with D maybe TRBD2 (5 bases). CDR1 and CDR2 from the germline V gene are ENHRY and SYGVKD. The ends were cut back, 6 bases at V and 3 bases at J, with 17 bases in the middle. CDR3 length: 15 residues. The CDR3 DNA reads TGTGCCATCAGCCTTGTGGACTCCGAGAAAGAGACCCAGTACTTC. Translated, it gives CAISLVDSEKETQYF.

Note on this clonotype: A much larger clone lies a single base off, so this may be a read error. The V call is TRBV4-2, the J call TRBJ2-1; D remains unclear. The J call may be mistaken, given a closer DNA end match to TRBJ2-7. Germline V gene data show CDR1 as LGHNA and CDR2 as YNFKEQ. CDR3 size: 14 residues. The CDR3 nucleotides read TGTGCCAGCAGCCAAGAATACAGCTACAATGAGCAGTACTTC. Amino acids: CASSQEYSYNEQYF.